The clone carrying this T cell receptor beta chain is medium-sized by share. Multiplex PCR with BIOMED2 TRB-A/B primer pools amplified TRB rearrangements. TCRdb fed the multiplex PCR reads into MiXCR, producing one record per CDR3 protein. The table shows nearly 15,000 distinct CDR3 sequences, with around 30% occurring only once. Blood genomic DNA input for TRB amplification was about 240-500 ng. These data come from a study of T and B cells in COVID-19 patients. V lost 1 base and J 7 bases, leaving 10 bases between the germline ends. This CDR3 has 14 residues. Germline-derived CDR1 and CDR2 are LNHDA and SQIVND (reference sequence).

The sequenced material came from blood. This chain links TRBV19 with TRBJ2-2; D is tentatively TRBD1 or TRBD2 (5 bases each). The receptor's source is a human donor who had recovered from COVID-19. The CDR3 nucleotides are TGTGCCAGTAGTATAGTCGGGGCCTTCGGGGAGCTGTTTTTT. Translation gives CASSIVGAFGELFF.